This T cell receptor beta chain came from a study of post-analysis software for immune sequencing data (dated by TCRdb to between 2015 and 2016). Background on the whole study: Relapsing-remitting, secondary progressive and progressive-relapsing multiple sclerosis were recorded as disease courses, and subtype annotation was lacking for some patients. The patient repertoires were set against 10 or so previously published healthy control repertoires from donors whose ages ranged from about 6 to 25 years. A subset of samples was prepared in parallel using single-end sample barcoding, then pooled and co-amplified after Illumina adapter ligation.

The table lists this clonotype with a few counts. The clone's antigen remains unknown. No qualities accompany the bases; no much larger clone lies one base away. Study-wide conclusions, independent of this receptor: The control group was slightly older than the multiple sclerosis patient group. Several TRBV segments, including TRBV5-6, TRBV5-1 and TRBV20-1, were significantly more frequent in patients than controls. Significantly lower normalized Chao1 diversity was found in multiple sclerosis patients than in controls, suggesting substantial peripheral T-cell clonal expansion. Direct clustering with F measure showed strong co-clustering of samples prepared in the same batch, prompting a batch-effect correction.

The V and J ends are trimmed by 2 bases and 5 bases, leaving 19 bases between them. From its cysteine to its phenylalanine, the CDR3 spans 16 amino acids. Here the CDR3 DNA is all that survives: 48 bases in frame from base 1. The CDR1 and CDR2 encoded by the germline V gene are SGDLS and YYNGEE. The library was obtained by PCR. Sequenced on an Illumina HiSeq 2500. Unique molecular identifiers were incorporated into TCR beta cDNA libraries to reduce PCR and sequencing biases. About 500,000 cDNA molecules were obtained for every 1 to 10 million input T cells, so each molecule roughly corresponded to one T cell. The same protocol used for the earlier healthy control dataset was applied to prepare and sequence the patient libraries. Within a given batch, samples were prepared together, multiplexed and sequenced on the same HiSeq lane. The original methods were these. MIGEC was used to process the raw barcoded reads, and molecular identifier groups with only a single read were discarded before consensus assembly and CDR3 extraction. Clonotype tables were post-analysed with VDJtools, normalizing diversity by down-sampling all datasets to the smallest sample size. Repertoire overlap clustering matched CDR3 amino acid but not nucleotide sequences to correct batch-related cross-sample contamination. Using fastp trimming at Q25 and MiXCR clonotype assembly, TCRdb reanalyzed the public sequencing data and kept in-frame beta chains. Under each unique CDR3 protein, matching rows form one entry showing the most common genes and DNA. What appears here as the V and J calls and clone size reflects TCRdb's work, not the paper's. The sample table shows fewer than 850,000 distinct CDR3 sequences, and around 27% are seen once. The biggest ten clones account for around 0.56% of the sample.

To demonstrate the VDJtools post-analysis software, TCR beta repertoires were profiled from the peripheral blood of about a dozen young patients with multiple sclerosis. The multiple sclerosis patients were children and adolescents between roughly 6 and 16 years of age. Sequencing was carried out using blood. Here the chain combines TRBV9 and TRBJ2-5; the D element could tentatively be TRBD1 or TRBD2, as 6 bases agree for each. The TCR was taken from a girl between 5 and 17 years old with multiple sclerosis. The DNA reads TGTGCCAGCAGCGTTACAGTCTCGGGGGCCCGGGAGACCCAGTACTTC. Translated, it reads CASSVTVSGARETQYF.